This passage covers 8 T cell receptor beta chains from one sample sequenced in a study of shared clonotypes between healthy human individuals. Libraries were prepared by immunoSEQ multiplex PCR; TCRdb keeps only in-frame clonotypes and omits some of them. Counted here are around 2.5 million clones, over 85% occurring once; the ten biggest clones make up approximately 0.36%. The sample was naive CD4+ T cells from PBMCs. This sample's subset: CD45RA+ positively selected. All receptors come from a young man in good health. Some clones in this sample may be carry-over from other donors' samples.

The genes are TRBV5-6 and TRBJ2-7; tentatively, D is TRBD2 (6 bases). The CDR3 runs to 15 residues. Trimming removed 4 bases at V and 6 bases at J, with 20 bases between. CDR1 SGHDT and CDR2 YYEEEE come from the germline V gene. The CDR3: CASSVGLAVFAEQYF. The CDR3 region has the DNA TGTGCCAGCAGCGTGGGACTTGCCGTATTCGCCGAGCAGTACTTC.

The V call is TRBV28, the J call TRBJ2-7; 9 bases match TRBD1. V lost 6 bases to trimming and J lost 6 bases; unmatched junction nucleotides: 12. CDR1 is MDHEN and CDR2 is SYDVKM in the germline V gene. The CDR3 spans 15 residues. CDR3 coding DNA: TGTGCCAGCAGCCAACAACCGGGACAGGGCTCCGAGCAGTACTTC. Its translation: CASSQQPGQGSEQYF.

Concerning this clone itself: Distinct nucleotide sequences in the sample also encode this CDR3. This chain links TRBV5-1 with TRBJ2-2; no clear D. The CDR3 is 14 residues long. V lost 0 bases, J lost 1 base, and 4 bases lay in between. Germline lookup yields CDR1 SGHRS and CDR2 YFSETQ. Here the CDR3 reads CASSLDQNTGELFF. In DNA, the CDR3 is TGCGCCAGCAGCTTGGATCAGAACACCGGGGAGCTGTTTTTT.

This rearrangement joins TRBV4-1 to TRBJ1-3; a possible D gene is TRBD1 (6 bases). The CDR3 covers 19 residues. Trimming removed 0 bases at V and 0 bases at J, with 18 bases between. Germline V gives CDR1 MGHRA, CDR2 YSYEKL. In nucleotides, the CDR3 is TGCGCCAGCAGCCAAGATGGGGGGCCGGGATACGACTCTGGAAACACCATATATTTT. Translation gives CASSQDGGPGYDSGNTIYF.

A single count supports this clone. This chain links TRBV30 with TRBJ2-5; no clear D gene. V dropped 3 bases and J dropped 1 base, with 12 bases sitting between them. Germline V gene sequence: CDR1 GTSNPN, CDR2 SVGIG (reference sequence). This CDR3 comprises 14 residues. CDR3 sequence: CAWSVRRLQETQYF. The CDR3 coding sequence is TGTGCCTGGAGCGTCAGGCGGCTCCAAGAGACCCAGTACTTC.

This sequence joins TRBV5-4 and TRBJ2-3; 9 bases align to TRBD2. V was pared by 3 bases and J by 2 bases, with 4 bases of the junction left unmatched. Germline CDR1 reads SGHNT; CDR2 reads YYREEE (reference sequence). CDR3 length equals 15 residues. The CDR3 coding sequence is TGTGCCAGCAGCTCCTCTAGCGGGATCACAGATACGCAGTATTTT. Protein sequence: CASSSSSGITDTQYF.

The chain is built from TRBV27 and TRBJ1-1; tentative D call: TRBD1 (5 bases). Trimming took off 2 bases at V and 3 bases at J, with 7 bases between the two ends. The CDR3 totals 13 residues. Germline CDR1 MNHEY, CDR2 SMNVEV (reference sequence). The CDR3 DNA is TGTGCCAGCAGTTTAAGGGGATACACTGAAGCTTTCTTT. Its translation is CASSLRGYTEAFF.

The genes are TRBV19 and TRBJ1-1; D perhaps matches TRBD1 (5 bases). With 3 bases removed from V and 0 bases from J, the gap between germline ends came to 17 bases. Germline V gene sequence: CDR1 LNHDA, CDR2 SQIVND (reference sequence). The CDR3 runs to 17 residues. The CDR3 coding sequence is TGTGCCAGTAGTATTCGGGGGATTTGGGACGTGAACACTGAAGCTTTCTTT. The encoded protein is CASSIRGIWDVNTEAFF.